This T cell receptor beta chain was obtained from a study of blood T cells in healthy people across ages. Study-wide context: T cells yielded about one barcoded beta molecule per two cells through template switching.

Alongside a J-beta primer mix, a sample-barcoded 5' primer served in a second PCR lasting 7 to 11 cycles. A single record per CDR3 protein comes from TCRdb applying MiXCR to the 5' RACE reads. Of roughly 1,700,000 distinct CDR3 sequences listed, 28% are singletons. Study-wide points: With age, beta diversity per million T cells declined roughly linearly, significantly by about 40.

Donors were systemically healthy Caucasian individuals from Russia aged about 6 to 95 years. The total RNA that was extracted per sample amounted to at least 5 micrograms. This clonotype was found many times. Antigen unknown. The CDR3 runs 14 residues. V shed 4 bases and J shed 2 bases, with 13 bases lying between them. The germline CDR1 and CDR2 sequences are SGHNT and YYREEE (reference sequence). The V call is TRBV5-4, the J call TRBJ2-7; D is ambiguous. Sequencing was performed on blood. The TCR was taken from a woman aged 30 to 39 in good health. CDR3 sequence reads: CASSPSGPAYEQYF. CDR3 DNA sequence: TGTGCCAGCAGCCCGAGTGGTCCAGCCTACGAGCAGTACTTC.